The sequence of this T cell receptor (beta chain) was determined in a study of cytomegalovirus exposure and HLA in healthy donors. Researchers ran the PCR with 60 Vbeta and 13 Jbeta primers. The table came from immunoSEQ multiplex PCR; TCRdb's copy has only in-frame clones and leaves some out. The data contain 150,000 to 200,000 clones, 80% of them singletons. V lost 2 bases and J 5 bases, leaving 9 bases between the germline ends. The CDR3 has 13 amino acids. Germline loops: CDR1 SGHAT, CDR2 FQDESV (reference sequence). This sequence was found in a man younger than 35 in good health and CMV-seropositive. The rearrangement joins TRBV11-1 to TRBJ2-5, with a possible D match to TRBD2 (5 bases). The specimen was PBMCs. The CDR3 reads CASSLLAAETQYF. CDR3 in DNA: TGTGCCAGCAGCTTACTAGCTGCGGAGACCCAGTACTTC.